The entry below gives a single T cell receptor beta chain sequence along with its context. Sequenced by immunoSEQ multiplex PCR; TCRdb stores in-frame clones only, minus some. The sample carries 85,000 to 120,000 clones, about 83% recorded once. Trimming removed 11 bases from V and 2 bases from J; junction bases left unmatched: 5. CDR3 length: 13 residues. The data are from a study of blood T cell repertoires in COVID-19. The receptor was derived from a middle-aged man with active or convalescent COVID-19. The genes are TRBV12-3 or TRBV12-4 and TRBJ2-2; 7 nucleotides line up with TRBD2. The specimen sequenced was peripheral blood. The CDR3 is CAGGEGNTGELFF. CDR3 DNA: TGTGCCGGGGGGGAAGGAAACACCGGGGAGCTGTTTTTT.